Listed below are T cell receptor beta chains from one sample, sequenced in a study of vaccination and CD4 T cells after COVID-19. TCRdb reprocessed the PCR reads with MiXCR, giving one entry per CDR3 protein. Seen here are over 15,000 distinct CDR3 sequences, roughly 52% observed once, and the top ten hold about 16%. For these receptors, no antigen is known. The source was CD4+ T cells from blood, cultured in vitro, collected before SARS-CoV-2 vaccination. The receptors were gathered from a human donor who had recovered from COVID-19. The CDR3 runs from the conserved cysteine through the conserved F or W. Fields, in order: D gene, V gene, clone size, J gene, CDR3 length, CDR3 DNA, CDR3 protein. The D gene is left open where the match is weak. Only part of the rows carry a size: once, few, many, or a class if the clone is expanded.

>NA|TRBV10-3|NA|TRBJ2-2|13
TGTGCCATCAGGGGGGGCGCGGCCGGGGAGCTGTTTTTT
CAIRGGAAGELFF
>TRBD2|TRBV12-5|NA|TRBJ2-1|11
TGTGCTAGTGGCCTCGGGAGGAGGCAGTTCTTC
CASGLGRRQFF
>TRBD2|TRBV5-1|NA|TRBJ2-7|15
TGCGCCAGCAGCTTGGCCGGGGGACTAGCTGTCGAGCAGTACTTC
CASSLAGGLAVEQYF
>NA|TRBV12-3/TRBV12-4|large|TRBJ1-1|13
TGTGCCAGCAGCTTCCTACAAGGAGGGAGGGCTTTCTTT
CASSFLQGGRAFF
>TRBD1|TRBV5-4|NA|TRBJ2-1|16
TGTGCCAGCAGCCGACCGACAGGGCAGTCCTACAATGAGCAGTTCTTC
CASSRPTGQSYNEQFF
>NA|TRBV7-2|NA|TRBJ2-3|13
TGTGCCAGCAGCCGTCTAGCGAGAAATACGCAGTATTTT
CASSRLARNTQYF
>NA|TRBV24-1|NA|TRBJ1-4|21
TGTGCCACCAGTGACCAACAAAGCATACCGGACACACATCGGACTAATGAAAAACTGTTTTTT
CATSDQQSIPDTHRTNEKLFF
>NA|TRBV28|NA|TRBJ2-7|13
TGTGCCAGCAACGCAGCTCAAAGGTACGAGCAGTACTTC
CASNAAQRYEQYF
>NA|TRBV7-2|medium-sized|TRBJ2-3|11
TGTGCCAGCAGCTTAACAGATACGCAGTATTTT
CASSLTDTQYF
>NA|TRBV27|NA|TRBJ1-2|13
TGTGCCAGCAGTCCCGACAGGAACTATGGCTACACCTTC
CASSPDRNYGYTF